Sequencing of this T cell receptor (beta chain) was carried out in a study of blood T cell repertoires in COVID-19. The wider study: Spain, Italy and the United States supplied samples that represented acute and convalescent COVID-19.

Measured with immunoSEQ multiplex PCR; TCRdb has only the in-frame clones, and not every one. This sample has roughly 290,000 clones, with 90% found just once. V lost 1 base, J lost 7 bases, and 6 bases stayed unmatched. CDR1 and CDR2 from the germline V gene are SGHVS and FQNEAQ. CDR3 length: 15 residues. The sequence was collected from a woman aged 18-29 years with acute COVID-19. V gene TRBV7-8 combines with J gene TRBJ2-2; 7 bases are shared with TRBD2. The specimen was PBMCs or T cells enriched from blood (not recorded which). CDR3 residues: CASSLGRESVGELFF. The CDR3 DNA follows: TGTGCCAGCAGCTTAGGGCGGGAGTCCGTCGGGGAGCTGTTTTTT. Drawing the rest from reference TRBV7-8 and TRBJ2-2, the complete variable domain is GAGVSQSPRYKVAKRGQDVALRCDPISGHVSLFWYQQALGQGPEFLTYFQNEAQLDKSGLPSDRFFAERPEGSVSTLKIQRTQQEDSAVYLCASSLGRESVGELFFGEGSRLTVL.